This is a list of T cell receptor beta chains from one sample in a study of human T cells and chemical hapten exposure. TCRdb re-analysed the RACE reads in MiXCR, keeping a single row per CDR3 protein. This repertoire shows roughly 200,000 distinct CDR3 sequences, around 20% found once; its top ten account for about 7%. Sequences were derived from whole blood, sampled in connection with sensitization to the hapten diphenylcyclopropenone (DPC). The receptors derive from a woman aged 45-65 years with alopecia areata. Some clones in this sample may be carry-over from other donors' samples. CDR3s include the opening cysteine and the closing phenylalanine or tryptophan. The D gene is left open where the match is weak. Rows may omit the clone size; those that give it use once, few, many or a size class.

J,size,V,D,CDR3,DNA
TRBJ2-1,-,TRBV14,-,CASSQEGWYNEQFF,TGTGCCAGCAGCCAAGAAGGTTGGTACAATGAGCAGTTCTTC
TRBJ2-3,-,TRBV21-1,-,CASPSLAGVTDTQYF,TGTGCCAGCCCTTCACTAGCGGGAGTGACAGATACGCAGTATTTT
TRBJ1-3,few,TRBV6-6,-,CASSYEFSGNTIYF,TGTGCCAGCAGTTACGAGTTCTCTGGAAACACCATATATTTT
TRBJ2-7,once,TRBV10-3,-,CAITQGSSYEQYF,TGTGCCATCACTCAGGGGAGCTCCTACGAGCAGTACTTC
TRBJ2-2,few,TRBV9,TRBD2,CASSVVRGTNTGELFF,TGTGCCAGCAGCGTAGTGCGGGGGACGAACACCGGGGAGCTGTTTTTT
TRBJ2-3,few,TRBV10-3,-,CAILAEPTDTQYF,TGTGCCATCTTAGCGGAGCCCACAGATACGCAGTATTTT
TRBJ1-1,many,TRBV29-1,-,CSVGTLWNTEAFF,TGCAGCGTTGGGACCCTTTGGAACACTGAAGCTTTCTTT
TRBJ2-1,-,TRBV4-1,-,CASSQDAQAVDKIEQFF,TGCGCCAGCAGCCAGGATGCCCAGGCAGTCGATAAGATCGAGCAGTTCTTC
TRBJ2-7,few,TRBV15,TRBD2,CATSRVSGADTYEQYF,TGTGCCACCAGCAGAGTTAGCGGGGCCGATACCTACGAGCAGTACTTC
TRBJ2-1,few,TRBV28,TRBD2,CASSLGLAGGRHEQFF,TGTGCCAGCAGTTTAGGGCTAGCGGGAGGGCGCCATGAGCAGTTCTTC
TRBJ2-1,few,TRBV24-1,-,CATSDGGIYNEQFF,TGTGCCACCAGTGATGGGGGTATCTACAATGAGCAGTTCTTC
TRBJ2-5,few,TRBV5-1,-,CASYPGRYQETQYF,TGCGCCAGCTATCCGGGACGTTACCAAGAGACCCAGTACTTC
TRBJ2-6,-,TRBV29-1,-,CSAADGSSGANVLTF,TGCAGCGCCGCGGACGGAAGCTCTGGGGCCAACGTCCTGACTTTC
TRBJ2-2,-,TRBV7-2,TRBD2,CASSLVAASGSNTGELFF,TGTGCCAGCAGCTTAGTAGCGGCTAGCGGGAGTAACACCGGGGAGCTGTTTTTT
TRBJ2-1,-,TRBV19,TRBD1,CASSLRRQGWSDEQFF,TGTGCCAGTAGTCTCCGCCGACAGGGTTGGTCCGATGAGCAGTTCTTC
TRBJ2-2,-,TRBV12-3/TRBV12-4,-,CASSLGTRVGAYTGELFF,TGTGCCAGCAGTTTGGGGACAAGAGTGGGAGCGTACACCGGGGAGCTGTTTTTT
TRBJ1-1,-,TRBV6-1,-,CASSEAWQVEAFF,TGTGCCAGCAGTGAAGCGTGGCAGGTTGAAGCTTTCTTT
TRBJ1-2,-,TRBV20-1,-,CSAAGTPSRYGYTF,TGCAGTGCAGCCGGGACACCTTCCCGTTATGGCTACACCTTC
TRBJ2-5,-,TRBV5-1,TRBD1,CASSLPPGQGLSGETQYF,TGCGCCAGCAGCTTGCCCCCGGGACAGGGGTTGTCTGGAGAGACCCAGTACTTC
TRBJ2-3,-,TRBV3-1,-,CASSHFKRNTDTQYF,TGTGCCAGCAGCCATTTTAAGCGGAATACAGATACGCAGTATTTT
TRBJ2-3,-,TRBV12-5,-,CASAKGDGADTQYF,TGTGCTAGTGCGAAAGGGGATGGCGCAGATACGCAGTATTTT
TRBJ2-2,few,TRBV12-3/TRBV12-4,-,CASSYRVGAGELFF,TGTGCCAGCAGTTATCGAGTGGGGGCCGGGGAGCTGTTTTTT
TRBJ2-2,-,TRBV6-5,-,CASSYVTDYTGELFF,TGTGCCAGCAGTTACGTCACAGACTACACCGGGGAGCTGTTTTTT
TRBJ1-6,few,TRBV15,-,CATSRDPRRGLYNSPLHF,TGTGCCACCAGCAGGGACCCTCGGCGAGGGCTCTATAATTCACCCCTCCACTTT
TRBJ2-7,-,TRBV11-3,-,CASSSSTGAHEQYF,TGTGCCAGCAGCTCAAGCACGGGGGCCCACGAGCAGTACTTC
TRBJ1-1,-,TRBV12-3/TRBV12-4,-,CASSPQRADTEAFF,TGTGCCAGCAGCCCCCAGCGGGCGGACACTGAAGCTTTCTTT
TRBJ2-1,-,TRBV20-1,TRBD2,CSALGLAGVNEQFF,TGCAGTGCCCTGGGACTAGCGGGAGTTAATGAGCAGTTCTTC
TRBJ2-3,-,TRBV5-1,TRBD2,CASSQTSGRPVDTQYF,TGCGCCAGCAGCCAGACTAGCGGGAGACCAGTAGATACGCAGTATTTT
TRBJ2-5,few,TRBV25-1,TRBD1,CASSRLGTDEETQYF,TGTGCCAGCAGTCGACTCGGGACAGATGAAGAGACCCAGTACTTC
TRBJ2-7,-,TRBV5-1,-,CASSLTGDFPPREQYF,TGCGCCAGCAGCTTAACAGGGGACTTCCCCCCCCGAGAGCAGTACTTC
TRBJ1-1,-,TRBV29-1,-,CSAKYNTEAFF,TGCAGCGCTAAATACAACACTGAAGCTTTCTTT
TRBJ2-7,-,TRBV12-3/TRBV12-4,TRBD2,CASSSPGGVSEQYF,TGTGCCAGCAGCTCCCCGGGAGGGGTCTCCGAGCAGTACTTC
TRBJ2-3,-,TRBV11-2,TRBD2,CASSSNHRAGVGGLVTDTQYF,TGTGCCAGCAGCTCGAACCACAGAGCGGGAGTTGGGGGATTAGTCACAGATACGCAGTATTTT
TRBJ1-1,-,TRBV6-6,-,CASTLTTGGTEAFF,TGTGCCAGCACCCTTACAACCGGAGGAACTGAAGCTTTCTTT
TRBJ2-7,-,TRBV12-3/TRBV12-4,-,CASSSRVPTYEQYF,TGTGCCAGCAGCAGTCGGGTTCCTACCTACGAGCAGTACTTC
TRBJ2-7,few,TRBV12-5,TRBD1,CASGYGQGQSSYEQYF,TGTGCTAGTGGATACGGACAGGGCCAAAGCTCCTACGAGCAGTACTTC
TRBJ1-1,-,TRBV25-1,TRBD1,CASSGGTAAEAFF,TGTGCCAGCAGTGGGGGGACAGCCGCTGAAGCTTTCTTT
TRBJ2-3,-,TRBV10-3,-,CAISGTGRTDTQYF,TGTGCCATAAGCGGAACAGGCCGCACAGATACGCAGTATTTT
TRBJ1-1,-,TRBV15,TRBD1,CATSRAQGSTEAFF,TGTGCCACCAGCAGAGCACAGGGGAGCACTGAAGCTTTCTTT
TRBJ2-1,few,TRBV12-3/TRBV12-4,TRBD2,CASSLTSGKHEQFF,TGTGCCAGCAGTTTAACTAGCGGGAAACATGAGCAGTTCTTC
TRBJ2-5,many,TRBV15,TRBD1,CATSNTGQGEETQYF,TGTGCCACCAGCAACACAGGACAGGGCGAAGAGACCCAGTACTTC
TRBJ2-6,-,TRBV29-1,-,CSVGGANVLTF,TGCAGCGTTGGTGGGGCCAACGTCCTGACTTTC
TRBJ2-7,few,TRBV7-6,TRBD1,CASSPPEKTGDEQYF,TGTGCCAGCAGCCCTCCGGAAAAGACAGGGGATGAGCAGTACTTC
TRBJ1-1,once,TRBV5-1,-,CASSLARGAASTEAFF,TGCGCCAGCAGCTTGGCTAGGGGCGCGGCCAGCACTGAAGCTTTCTTT
TRBJ1-3,few,TRBV10-3,TRBD1,CAISVSPGQGTRNTIYF,TGTGCCATCAGTGTATCGCCGGGACAGGGGACGAGAAACACCATATATTTT
TRBJ1-2,-,TRBV12-3/TRBV12-4,-,CASRATADYGYTF,TGTGCCAGCAGGGCGACAGCCGACTATGGCTACACCTTC
TRBJ2-2,few,TRBV18,-,CASSPLETGNTGELFF,TGTGCCAGCTCACCGTTAGAAACAGGGAACACCGGGGAGCTGTTTTTT
TRBJ2-3,-,TRBV7-9,TRBD2,CASSLRLAGTDTQYF,TGTGCCAGCAGTCTGAGACTAGCGGGCACAGATACGCAGTATTTT
TRBJ2-3,once,TRBV5-1,-,CASRPTQGSTDTQYF,TGCGCCAGCAGGCCTACACAGGGAAGCACAGATACGCAGTATTTT
TRBJ2-3,-,TRBV7-6,-,CASSPSGTAGTDTQYF,TGTGCCAGCAGCCCGTCCGGGACAGCGGGTACAGATACGCAGTATTTT
TRBJ2-1,few,TRBV6-2/TRBV6-3,-,CASSPPPGHEQFF,TGTGCCAGCAGCCCCCCTCCGGGACATGAGCAGTTCTTC
TRBJ2-6,-,TRBV6-6,-,CASSYGTAAGANVLTF,TGTGCCAGCAGTTACGGCACAGCGGCTGGGGCCAACGTCCTGACTTTC
TRBJ1-2,-,TRBV27,-,CASSPHVLNDYGYTF,TGTGCCAGCAGCCCCCACGTTCTAAATGACTATGGCTACACCTTC